This T cell receptor beta chain was sequenced in a study of blood T cells in healthy people across ages. Notes on the study in general: Across samples, TCR beta diversity tracked strongly with naive T cell percentage. Total diversity from one million sequenced T cells was likely underestimated.

A second PCR of about 7 to 11 cycles used a sample-barcoded 5' primer and a J-beta primer mix. Each CDR3 protein is one row after TCRdb ran MiXCR on the 5' RACE reads. The sample records some 1.8 million distinct CDR3 sequences, about two fifths being singletons. This clonotype was seen a single time. What it binds is not known. CDR1 is SQVTM and CDR2 is ANQGSEA in the germline V gene. After removal of 6 bases from V and 4 bases from J, the junction contained 17 bases not matched to a gene. The CDR3 totals 16 residues. Donation came from healthy Caucasian individuals in Russia who were aged 6 to 90. Each of the donors had approximately 10 milliliters of peripheral blood drawn into EDTA-treated Vacutainer tubes.

The sequencing sample was made of blood. The chain couples TRBV29-1 to TRBJ2-7; 8 bases line up with TRBD1. This TCR was recovered from a human donor in good health. The CDR3 nucleotides are TGCAGCGTCCTGTGGAGGGACGGGACAGGAATGTACGAGCAGTACTTC. Protein product: CSVLWRDGTGMYEQYF.